These 29 T cell receptor beta chains came from one sample sequenced in a study of T cells expressing NK-cell markers. With the 5' RACE reads reprocessed, TCRdb shows one record per CDR3 protein and no DNA. Its clone listing holds some 600,000 distinct CDR3 sequences. Material for sequencing was blood T cells: a sorted CD56 or NKG2C T cell subset, CD4+ or CD8+ T cells, or bulk PBMC T cells (not recorded which). All receptors come from a man between 18 and 29 years old in good health.

The chain carries TRBV15 and TRBJ2-2; the TRBD2 assignment by TCRdb is unverifiable without DNA. Germline assignment: CDR1 LNHNV and CDR2 YYDKDF (reference sequence). This CDR3 spans 17 amino acids. CDR3: CATSRDVAGGPTGELFF.

The V call is TRBV4-1, the J call TRBJ1-2; with no DNA, the TCRdb D assignment of TRBD1 cannot be verified. CDR1 and CDR2 (germline): MGHRA, YSYEKL. There are 13 residues in the CDR3. The CDR3 here is CASSQDFGGGYTF.

This chain connects TRBV12-3 or TRBV12-4 to TRBJ2-7; TCRdb selects TRBD1, and the lack of DNA leaves this call unchecked. The CDR3 length is 13 residues. The CDR3 sequence is CASSPGRQYEQYF.

V is TRBV20-1 and J is TRBJ1-3; TCRdb names TRBD1, which stays unverified in the absence of DNA. This CDR3 contains 14 residues. Germline CDR1 reads DFQATT; CDR2 reads SNEGSKA (reference sequence). CDR3 sequence: CSASDRGLGNTIYF.

This rearrangement joins TRBV4-1 to TRBJ1-1; TCRdb's assignment of TRBD1 cannot be checked, as there is no DNA. CDR1 and CDR2 from the germline V gene are MGHRA and YSYEKL. The CDR3 spans 16 residues. The CDR3 protein is CASSQVWQGANTEAFF.

V gene TRBV29-1 combines with J gene TRBJ2-1; TCRdb returns TRBD2, unconfirmable since there is no DNA. CDR3 length: 16 residues. Germline CDR1 SQVTM, CDR2 ANQGSEA. CDR3: CSVENSGGPPYNEQFF.

The CDR3 protein is CASSTGLVYEQYF. The chain couples TRBV12-3 or TRBV12-4 to TRBJ2-7; TCRdb's D call of TRBD2 is untestable without DNA. CDR3 length equals 13 residues.

The V gene is TRBV29-1, the J gene TRBJ2-1; TCRdb proposes TRBD2, but this gene call is untestable without DNA. Germline CDR1 and CDR2: SQVTM and ANQGSEA. CDR3 size: 13 residues. The CDR3 loop reads CSAILASYNEQFF.

The chain employs TRBV3-1 and TRBJ1-2; absent DNA, TCRdb's TRBD1 call cannot be checked. The CDR3 is 13 residues long. CDR1 LGHDT and CDR2 YNNKEL come from the germline V gene (reference sequence). CDR3 amino acids: CASSQGASYGYTF.

The J gene is TRBJ1-1, the V gene TRBV4-1; checking the TCRdb D call of TRBD1 is not possible without DNA. Looked up from germline, CDR1 is MGHRA and CDR2 is YSYEKL. The CDR3 covers 16 residues. The CDR3 loop is CASSPGGGGPNTEAFF.

This rearrangement joins TRBV30 to TRBJ2-1; TCRdb's D call of TRBD1 is untestable without DNA. This CDR3 contains 13 residues. Looked up from germline, CDR1 is GTSNPN and CDR2 is SVGIG (reference sequence). This chain's CDR3 is CAWRQGSYNEQFF.

This chain connects TRBV5-1 to TRBJ2-5; the D call of TRBD1 rests on TCRdb alone, since no DNA is present to check it. Germline V gives CDR1 SGHRS, CDR2 YFSETQ. This CDR3 has 16 residues. The CDR3 sequence: CASSLAPGAEGETQYF.

The chain couples TRBV20-1 to TRBJ1-1. The CDR3 has 14 residues. The V gene's germline CDR1 is DFQATT and CDR2 SNEGSKA (reference sequence). The CDR3: CSALGRGTSTEAFF.

This chain connects TRBV24-1 to TRBJ2-1; TCRdb selects TRBD2, and the lack of DNA leaves this call unchecked. This CDR3 has 16 amino acids. In germline, CDR1 is KGHDR, CDR2 SFDVKD. CDR3: CATSGPLAGEANEQFF.

V usage is TRBV27 and J usage is TRBJ1-4; without DNA, the TCRdb call of TRBD1 cannot be checked. The germline CDR1 and CDR2 sequences are MNHEY and SMNVEV (reference sequence). The CDR3 runs to 15 residues. CDR3 protein: CASSPQGGQREKLFF.

J is TRBJ2-5 and V is TRBV4-3; with no DNA, the TCRdb D assignment of TRBD2 cannot be verified. This CDR3 is 16 amino acids long. The germline gives CDR1 LGHNA, CDR2 YSLEER. The CDR3 loop is CASSQVAGGYQETQYF.

The CDR3 region is CASSLGLATTYNYGYTF. The chain recombines TRBV5-5 with TRBJ1-2. Germline V gives CDR1 SGHKS, CDR2 YYEKEE (reference sequence). This CDR3 has 17 residues.

The J gene is TRBJ2-2, the V gene TRBV5-1. Germline V gene data show CDR1 as SGHRS and CDR2 as YFSETQ. The CDR3 contains 12 residues. CDR3 loop: CASSSKAGELFF.

The V call is TRBV5-1, the J call TRBJ2-3; the TCRdb call, TRBD2, lacks DNA for checking. The CDR3 extends over 18 amino acids. In germline, CDR1 is SGHRS, CDR2 YFSETQ. The CDR3 loop reads CASSLTSGRASVSDTQYF.

The chain joins TRBV4-3 to TRBJ1-1; TCRdb names TRBD1, which stays unverified in the absence of DNA. CDR1 and CDR2 (germline): LGHNA, YSLEER. The CDR3 totals 14 residues. The CDR3 sequence is CASSQARGNTEAFF.

The chain links TRBV7-3 to TRBJ2-3; with no DNA, the TCRdb D assignment of TRBD1 cannot be verified. The germline CDR1 and CDR2 sequences are SGHTA and FQGTGA. The CDR3 has 15 amino acids. The CDR3 protein is CASSRQGASTDTQYF.

This chain joins TRBV20-1 and TRBJ2-5; TCRdb designates TRBD1, a call that cannot be tested without DNA. The germline gives CDR1 DFQATT, CDR2 SNEGSKA (reference sequence). The CDR3 loop spans 18 amino acids. CDR3 residues: CSARGVLSGSRGLATQYF.

This chain links TRBV24-1 with TRBJ2-7; as DNA is missing, the TRBD2 call by TCRdb cannot be tested. Germline loops: CDR1 KGHDR, CDR2 SFDVKD. The CDR3 runs 14 residues. CDR3 protein: CATSDLREGHEQYF.

This chain uses TRBV5-1 with TRBJ2-3. In germline, CDR1 is SGHRS, CDR2 YFSETQ. This CDR3 comprises 14 residues. The CDR3 protein is CASSLDGPRDTQYF.

CDR3 residues: CASSSPLVETQYF. This rearrangement joins TRBV12-3 or TRBV12-4 to TRBJ2-5; TCRdb indicates TRBD2, and absent DNA this call remains unverified. The CDR3 has 13 amino acids.

This chain links TRBV18 with TRBJ2-2; as DNA is missing, the TRBD2 call by TCRdb cannot be tested. Germline V gene sequence: CDR1 KGHSH, CDR2 LQKENI. The CDR3 consists of 16 residues. The CDR3 spells CASSPAGGANTGELFF.

The chain combines TRBV4-1 with TRBJ2-4; no DNA is available, so the TRBD2 call from TCRdb remains unchecked. Germline V gene lookup returns CDR1 MGHRA and CDR2 YSYEKL. This CDR3 spans 19 amino acids. The CDR3 spells CASSQDEGNQGLAKNIQYF.

The CDR3 region is CASTPGTSTTGGELFF. The chain uses TRBV12-3 or TRBV12-4 and TRBJ2-2; TCRdb's assignment of TRBD2 cannot be checked, as there is no DNA. This CDR3 has 16 amino acids.

The chain employs TRBV7-8 and TRBJ1-4; the TCRdb D gene call, TRBD1, has no DNA to confirm it. The CDR3 runs to 16 residues. Germline CDR1 and CDR2: SGHVS and FQNEAQ. This CDR3 reads CASSPGQLTTNEKLFF. Combining the CDR3 with reference TRBV7-8 and TRBJ1-4 gives the whole variable domain GAGVSQSPRYKVAKRGQDVALRCDPISGHVSLFWYQQALGQGPEFLTYFQNEAQLDKSGLPSDRFFAERPEGSVSTLKIQRTQQEDSAVYLCASSPGQLTTNEKLFFGSGTQLSVL.